One and the same sample provided the 6 T cell receptor beta chains below, sequenced in a study of T cell clusters in autoimmune cytopenias. Multiplex touch-down PCR amplified TRB using TRB-A and TRB-B pools in one tube. From the multiplex PCR reads, TCRdb lists one entry per CDR3 protein and no DNA. The table for this sample gives around 2,000 distinct CDR3 sequences. TRB amplification used approximately 250 ng of peripheral blood genomic DNA. The specimen sequenced was peripheral blood. These TCRs come from a human donor with an autoimmune cytopenia, with autoimmune hepatitis or in good health (not recorded which).

By frequency, this clonotype is medium-sized (0.01 to 0.1%). The chain has TRBV5-6 and TRBJ1-2. CDR3 length: 14 amino acids. Germline CDR1 reads SGHDT; CDR2 reads YYEEEE. CDR3 in amino acids: CASKTGSHTYGYTF.

The chain employs TRBV7-2 and TRBJ1-2; TCRdb's D gene call, TRBD1, goes unchecked for lack of DNA. Looked up from germline, CDR1 is SGHTA and CDR2 is FQGNSA. The CDR3 length is 12 residues. CDR3 protein: CASSDRDYGYTF.

This clonotype is classed as large by frequency. The V call is TRBV29-1, the J call TRBJ2-5; absent DNA, TCRdb's TRBD1 call cannot be checked. This CDR3 has 13 residues. CDR1 and CDR2 from the germline V gene are SQVTM and ANQGSEA. The chain's CDR3 is CSVGDRGQETQYF.

This clonotype ranks as medium-sized in terms of frequency. The rearrangement uses TRBV7-6 and TRBJ2-7; TCRdb designates TRBD2, a call that cannot be tested without DNA. In germline, CDR1 is SGHVS, CDR2 FNYEAQ. CDR3 length equals 15 residues. CDR3: CASSLGSGGPGEQYF.

The CDR3 reads CASTLLAGDYGYTF. V is TRBV11-3 and J is TRBJ1-2; TCRdb proposes TRBD1, but this gene call is untestable without DNA. The length of the CDR3 is 14 residues. Per the germline V gene, CDR1 is SGHNT and CDR2 is YENEEA.

This clonotype ranks as medium-sized in terms of frequency. V usage is TRBV5-6 and J usage is TRBJ2-3. The germline V gene has CDR1 SGHDT and CDR2 YYEEEE. The CDR3 totals 13 residues. CDR3 sequence: CASSSSSTDTQYF.